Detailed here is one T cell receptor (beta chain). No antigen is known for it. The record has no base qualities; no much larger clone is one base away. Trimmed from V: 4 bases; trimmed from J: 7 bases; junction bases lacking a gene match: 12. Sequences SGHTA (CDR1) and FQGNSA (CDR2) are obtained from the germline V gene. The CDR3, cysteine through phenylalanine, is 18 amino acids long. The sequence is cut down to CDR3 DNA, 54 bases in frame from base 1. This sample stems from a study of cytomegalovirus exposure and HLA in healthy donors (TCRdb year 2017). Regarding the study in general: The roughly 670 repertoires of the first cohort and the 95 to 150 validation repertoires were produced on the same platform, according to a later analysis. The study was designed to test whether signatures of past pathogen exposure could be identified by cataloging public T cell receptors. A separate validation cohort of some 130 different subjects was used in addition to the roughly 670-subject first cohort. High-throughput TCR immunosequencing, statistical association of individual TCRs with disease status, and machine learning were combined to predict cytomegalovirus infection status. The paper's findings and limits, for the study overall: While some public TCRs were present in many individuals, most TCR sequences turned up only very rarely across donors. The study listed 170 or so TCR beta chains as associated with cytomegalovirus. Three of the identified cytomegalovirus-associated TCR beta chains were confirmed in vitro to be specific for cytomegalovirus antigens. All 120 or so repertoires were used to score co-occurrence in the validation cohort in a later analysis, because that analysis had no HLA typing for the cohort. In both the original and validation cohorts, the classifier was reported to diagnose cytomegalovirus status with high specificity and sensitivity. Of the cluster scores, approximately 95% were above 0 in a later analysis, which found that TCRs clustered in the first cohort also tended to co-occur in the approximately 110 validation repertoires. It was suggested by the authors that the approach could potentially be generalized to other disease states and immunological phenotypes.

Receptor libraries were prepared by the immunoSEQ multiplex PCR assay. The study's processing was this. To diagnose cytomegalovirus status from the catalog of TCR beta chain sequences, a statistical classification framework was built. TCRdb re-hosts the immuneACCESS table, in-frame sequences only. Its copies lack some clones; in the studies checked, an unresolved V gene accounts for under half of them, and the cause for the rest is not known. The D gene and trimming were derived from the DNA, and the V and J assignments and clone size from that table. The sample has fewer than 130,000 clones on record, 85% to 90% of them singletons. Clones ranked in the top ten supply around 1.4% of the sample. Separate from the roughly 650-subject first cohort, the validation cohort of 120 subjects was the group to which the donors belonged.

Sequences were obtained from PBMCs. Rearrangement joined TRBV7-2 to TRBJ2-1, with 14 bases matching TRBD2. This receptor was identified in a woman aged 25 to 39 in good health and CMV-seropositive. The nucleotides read TGTGCCAGCAGCTCGAAAACCGGGACTAGCGGGAGTTGGAATGAGCAGTTCTTC. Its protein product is CASSSKTGTSGSWNEQFF.